Below are 2 T cell receptor beta chains sequenced from a single sample in a study of T cell changes during pregnancy in multiple sclerosis. Profiled with immunoSEQ multiplex PCR; TCRdb holds only in-frame clones, not every one. Of about 41,000 clones listed, roughly 87% are singletons. The sequenced sample was CD4+ T cells from peripheral blood mononuclear cells, obtained in the first trimester of pregnancy. The receptors stem from a female donor with multiple sclerosis, enrolled in a pregnancy study.

The chain joins TRBV15 to TRBJ1-1; TRBD1 is a possible D gene (6 bases). Per the germline V gene, CDR1 is LNHNV and CDR2 is YYDKDF (reference sequence). The germline V and J ends were trimmed by 3 bases and 5 bases, with 19 bases remaining between them. The CDR3 runs to 16 residues. The CDR3 DNA reads as TGTGCCACCAGCAGGATTGCAGGGGCCGGTGGGACTGAAGCTTTCTTT. Its protein is CATSRIAGAGGTEAFF.

The rearrangement uses TRBV5-6 and TRBJ2-5, with D tentatively TRBD1 (6 bases). The V and J ends lost 0 bases and 5 bases respectively, with 11 bases between them. Looked up from germline, CDR1 is SGHDT and CDR2 is YYEEEE. The CDR3 is 14 amino acids. CDR3 DNA sequence: TGTGCCAGCAGCTTGGGACAGGCTCTGGAGACCCAGTACTTC. It codes for CASSLGQALETQYF.